These T cell receptor beta chains were read from a single sample in a study of PD-1 blockade in classical Hodgkin lymphoma. The protocol was immunoSEQ multiplex PCR, while the TCRdb copy is restricted to in-frame clones and leaves out a portion. This table has tens of thousands of clones, 90% appearing once. Sequences were derived from peripheral blood mononuclear cells (PBMCs), sampled before the fourth cycle of nivolumab. Receptors were obtained from a human donor with classical Hodgkin lymphoma. The CDR3 runs from the conserved cysteine through the conserved F or W. The order of the fields is V gene, J gene, clone size, D gene, CDR3 DNA, CDR3 protein. D genes are given only for firm matches. A row's size may be missing; if present it is once, few, many or a size class.

TRBV27	TRBJ1-4	.	.	TGTGCCAGCAGTTTAACGGCAGTACATGTAGAACTGTTTTTT	CASSLTAVHVELFF
TRBV2	TRBJ2-5	.	.	TGTGCCAGCAGCCCAGGGGGGCCTCAAGAGACCCAGTACTTC	CASSPGGPQETQYF
TRBV5-1	TRBJ2-1	.	TRBD2	TGCGCCAGCAAACAACTAGCGGGGACCTCTAATGAGCAGTTCTTC	CASKQLAGTSNEQFF
TRBV27	TRBJ2-3	.	TRBD2	TGTGCCAGCAGGCGCCTAGCGGGTTTATTCACAGATACGCAGTATTTT	CASRRLAGLFTDTQYF
TRBV6-5	TRBJ1-1	.	.	TGTGCCAGCAGTTACTCCCTCCCACACGGTCGGGAGGCTTTCTTT	CASSYSLPHGREAFF
TRBV2	TRBJ2-1	.	.	TGTGCCAGCAGTGCCCAGGGGTGGCATGAGCAGTTCTTC	CASSAQGWHEQFF
TRBV2	TRBJ2-3	.	TRBD1	TGTGCCAGCAAGGACGGGACAGGGCCAGATACGCAGTATTTT	CASKDGTGPDTQYF
TRBV6-5	TRBJ1-6	.	.	TGTGCCAGCAGTCCCCCAGTGGGGGGCTCACCCCTCCACTTT	CASSPPVGGSPLHF
TRBV6-5	TRBJ2-7	once	.	TGTGCCAGCAGTTTCATGGGACATCCTCCTGACAACGAGCAGTACTTC	CASSFMGHPPDNEQYF
TRBV7-9	TRBJ2-5	once	.	TGTGCCAGCAGCTTAGGTTTGGGGCAGGAGACCCAGTACTTC	CASSLGLGQETQYF
TRBV7-2	TRBJ1-2	once	.	TGTGCCAGCAGCTCCCTGGCAAGGGGCCAAGGCTACACCTTC	CASSSLARGQGYTF
TRBV18	TRBJ1-1	.	.	TGTGCCAGCTCACCAACTAGTCAGGGGTGGACTGAAGCTTTCTTT	CASSPTSQGWTEAFF
TRBV21-1	TRBJ1-1	few	.	TGTGCCGGAGGACAGTTGAACACTGAAGCTTTCTTT	CAGGQLNTEAFF
TRBV10-2	TRBJ2-7	.	.	TGCGCCAGCGCCACGGGCTTCTACGAGCAGTACTTC	CASATGFYEQYF
TRBV5-4	TRBJ2-7	.	TRBD2	TGTGCCAGCAGCCAAGCAGGGGTAGCGGGGTCGAACTCCTACGAGCAGTACTTC	CASSQAGVAGSNSYEQYF
TRBV4-2	TRBJ2-3	.	.	TGTGCCAGCAGCCAAGACCTAACAGATACGCAGTATTTT	CASSQDLTDTQYF
TRBV29-1	TRBJ2-3	.	TRBD2	TGCAGCGCACACCCGGGACTACATACGGATACGCAGTATTTT	CSAHPGLHTDTQYF
TRBV7-9	TRBJ2-7	.	TRBD2	TGTGCCAGCAGCTTAGGGGACTACCAGAGCTACGAGCAGTACTTC	CASSLGDYQSYEQYF
TRBV27	TRBJ2-7	.	.	TGTGCCAGCAGCGACCCTCTGGATATCTACGAGCAGTACTTC	CASSDPLDIYEQYF
TRBV27	TRBJ2-7	.	.	TGTGCCAGCAGTTTAGGCCAGGAATACGAGCAGTACTTC	CASSLGQEYEQYF
TRBV10-1	TRBJ2-1	.	TRBD2	TGCGCCAGCAGTGAGTCTACTAGCGGGGACAATGAGCAGTTCTTC	CASSESTSGDNEQFF
TRBV13	TRBJ2-2	.	TRBD2	TGTGCCAGCAGCCCCCGGGCTAGCGGTCGCCGGGAGCTGTTTTTT	CASSPRASGRRELFF
TRBV28	TRBJ1-2	few	TRBD1	TGTGCCAGCATCAACAGGGGGCACCATGGCTACACCTTC	CASINRGHHGYTF
TRBV6-1	TRBJ1-5	.	TRBD1	TGTGCCAGCACAGGGGGCCGGGGCAATCAGCCCCAGCATTTT	CASTGGRGNQPQHF
TRBV28	TRBJ1-5	.	.	TGTGCCAGCGGCTCCCCCGGGGGGATCACGTCCCAGCATTTT	CASGSPGGITSQHF
TRBV7-9	TRBJ2-7	.	.	TGTGCCAGCAGCGGACTGCAGGGGATACCCTACGAGCAGTACTTC	CASSGLQGIPYEQYF
TRBV7-2	TRBJ2-7	.	.	TGTGCCAGCAGCAAACCGACAGTTCTAGAGGCCTACGAGCAGTACTTC	CASSKPTVLEAYEQYF
TRBV27	TRBJ1-5	once	TRBD1	TGTGCCAGCAGTTTGACAGGGCTTCAGCCCCAGCATTTT	CASSLTGLQPQHF
TRBV9	TRBJ2-7	.	TRBD2	TGTGCCAGCAGCGTAGAAGCGGGGGGTTATTCCTACGAGCAGTACTTC	CASSVEAGGYSYEQYF
TRBV7-9	TRBJ2-1	few	.	TGTGCCAGCAGCCCCCGGACGGCCAATGAGCAGTTCTTC	CASSPRTANEQFF
TRBV11-2	TRBJ2-4	.	.	TGTGCCAGCAGCTTAGATCTTGTCTATCTAGCCAAAAACATTCAGTACTTC	CASSLDLVYLAKNIQYF
TRBV5-4	TRBJ1-1	few	TRBD1	TGTGCCAGCAGTTTTGACAGGGGATCCACTGAAGCTTTCTTT	CASSFDRGSTEAFF
TRBV6-5	TRBJ2-7	.	.	TGTGCCCTACGGGCGGGACCCTCCTACGAGCAGTACTTC	CALRAGPSYEQYF
TRBV11-2	TRBJ2-2	.	.	TGTGCCAGCAGTCGGTGGGGCCGTACCGGGGAGCTGTTTTTT	CASSRWGRTGELFF
TRBV18	TRBJ1-1	.	TRBD1	TGTGCCAGCTCACGAGGGACAGCGAACACTGAAGCTTTCTTT	CASSRGTANTEAFF
TRBV7-2	TRBJ1-5	.	.	TGTGCCAGCAGCTTAGGGGACAACTATCAGCCCCAGCATTTT	CASSLGDNYQPQHF
TRBV9	TRBJ1-5	.	.	TGTGCCAGCAGCGTAGACCCCCTGGAGGTCTCGCAGTATCAGCCCCAGCATTTT	CASSVDPLEVSQYQPQHF
TRBV25-1	TRBJ1-1	.	TRBD1	TGTGCCAGCAGTGCTTTAGGGGGCTTCACTGAAGCTTTCTTT	CASSALGGFTEAFF
TRBV7-9	TRBJ2-7	.	.	TGTGCCAGCAGCGCGATTGCCGGGCTGCTGGAGCAGTACTTC	CASSAIAGLLEQYF
TRBV11-3	TRBJ2-7	.	.	TGTGCCAGCAGCTTTGGATTTACCTACGAGCAGTACTTC	CASSFGFTYEQYF
TRBV6-1	TRBJ1-1	once	.	TGTGCCAGCAGTGACAGAAGCGGAATGAACACTGAAGCTTTCTTT	CASSDRSGMNTEAFF
TRBV6-6	TRBJ1-5	once	.	TGTGCCAGCAGTTACGGGGGGAAAAGGAACAATCAGCCCCAGCATTTT	CASSYGGKRNNQPQHF
TRBV7-6	TRBJ1-4	.	.	TGTGCCAGCAGCTTGGGACGGACTAATGAAAAACTGTTTTTT	CASSLGRTNEKLFF
TRBV7-2	TRBJ2-7	.	.	TGTGCCAGCAGCTTAAACTCAGGGCCCTCCTACGAGCAGTACTTC	CASSLNSGPSYEQYF
TRBV19	TRBJ2-3	.	.	TGTGCCAGTAGTAATCCTGGTCAGGGTAAGTCTCCGCAGTATTTT	CASSNPGQGKSPQYF
TRBV2	TRBJ1-5	few	.	TGTGCCAGCAGTGAATGGGACACTACCAATCAGCCCCAGCATTTT	CASSEWDTTNQPQHF
TRBV7-3	TRBJ2-4	.	TRBD2	TGTGCCAGCAGCCTAGGGACTAGCGGGGGGGCCGCGGGAAACATTCAGTACTTC	CASSLGTSGGAAGNIQYF
TRBV5-6	TRBJ2-7	once	.	TGTGCCAGCAGCCTACTAGGGTGGGGAGACGAGCAGTACTTC	CASSLLGWGDEQYF
TRBV4-1	TRBJ2-1	.	TRBD1	TGCGCCAGCAGCCATGGACAGGGTTACGAGCAGTTCTTC	CASSHGQGYEQFF
TRBV11-2	TRBJ2-5	.	.	TGTGCCAGCAGCCTATCTTTACCCGGGGAGACCCAGTACTTC	CASSLSLPGETQYF